The 21 T cell receptor beta chains below were found in one sample sequenced in a study of response to subunit inactivated influenza vaccine. A single record per CDR3 protein comes from TCRdb applying MiXCR to the RT-PCR reads. In the table there are 500,000 to 550,000 distinct CDR3 sequences, around 7.9% of which are singletons. The sample consisted of PBMCs from blood, taken about 24 months after vaccination. The receptors here all came from a man aged 50-75 years who received an inactivated influenza vaccine.

This clonotype has at least ten counts. The gene calls are TRBV7-2 and TRBJ2-3; 10 nucleotides align to TRBD2. This CDR3 spans 16 amino acids. The junction had 11 bases not matched to a gene; V was cut back by 5 bases and J by 6 bases. Germline V CDR1 and CDR2: SGHTA, FQGNSA. The CDR3 coding sequence is TGTGCCAGCAGCCCACGAGCGGGAGGGCCATTGGATACGCAGTATTTT. Its translation: CASSPRAGGPLDTQYF. Variable domain in full (rest from reference TRBV7-2 and TRBJ2-3): GAGVSQSPSNKVTEKGKDVELRCDPISGHTALYWYRQSLGQGLEFLIYFQGNSAPDKSGLPSDRFSAERTGGSVSTLTIQRTQQEDSAVYLCASSPRAGGPLDTQYFGPGTRLTVL.

The table lists this clonotype with a few counts. The chain carries TRBV5-1 and TRBJ2-1; 16 bases line up with TRBD2. The J segment lost 2 bases and the V segment lost 4 bases, leaving 6 bases of the junction unmatched. This CDR3 comprises 18 residues. Germline assignment: CDR1 SGHRS and CDR2 YFSETQ. CDR3 amino acids: CASSTGTSGRAAYNEQFF. The CDR3 region has the DNA TGCGCCAGCAGCACCGGGACTAGCGGGAGGGCCGCCTACAATGAGCAGTTCTTC.

This clonotype was counted between two and nine times. The junction departs from the called germline gene at one end, perhaps through a read error. In nucleotides, the CDR3 is TGTGCCAGCAACCTTAGCGGGCCCCGGCAAGAGGCCCAGTACTTC. Its protein product is CASNLSGPRQEAQYF. V gene TRBV12-3 or TRBV12-4 combines with J gene TRBJ2-5; 7 bases map to TRBD2. The CDR3 sequence is 15 residues long.

This chain uses TRBV7-3 with TRBJ2-3, with 10 bases identical to TRBD2. The CDR3 covers 17 residues. V trimming: 6 bases; J trimming: 4 bases; junction bases outside the gene matches: 13. Germline V gives CDR1 SGHTA, CDR2 FQGTGA. The CDR3 here is CASSQGASGSTADTQYF. The CDR3 DNA reads TGTGCCAGCAGTCAAGGGGCTAGCGGGAGTACGGCAGATACGCAGTATTTT.

This clonotype has ten or more counts. The CDR3 DNA reads as TGTGCCAGCAGCTTAGCGACTAGTGGGGCCAACGTCCTGACTTTC. This gives the protein CASSLATSGANVLTF. The J gene is TRBJ2-6, the V gene TRBV7-9, with D possibly being TRBD2 (6 bases). The V gene lost 0 bases and the J gene lost 3 bases, with 6 bases spanning the gap. This CDR3 has 15 residues. Looked up from germline, CDR1 is SEHNR and CDR2 is FQNEAQ (reference sequence).

V gene TRBV10-3 combines with J gene TRBJ1-5; D might be TRBD1 (5 bases). The V and J ends lost 6 bases and 4 bases respectively, with 16 bases between them. Germline V CDR1 and CDR2: ENHRY, SYGVKD. The CDR3 is 15 residues long. The CDR3 bases are TGTGCCATCAGCTCCGGTCAGGGCCTTAATCAGCCCCAGCATTTT. Amino acid sequence: CAISSGQGLNQPQHF.

This clonotype was found a few times. This sequence joins TRBV7-9 and TRBJ2-1; 7 bases map to TRBD2. This CDR3 contains 15 residues. CDR1 is SEHNR and CDR2 is FQNEAQ in the germline V gene (reference sequence). The ends lost 3 bases at V and 8 bases at J; junction bases unmatched: 10. CDR3 in DNA: TGTGCCAGCAGCTTGGGCGGGAGTCTATCCGATGAGCAGTTCTTC. Protein sequence: CASSLGGSLSDEQFF.

This clonotype has a handful of counts. The V call is TRBV29-1, the J call TRBJ2-6, with TRBD1 as a possible D gene (5 bases). Per germline, CDR1 SQVTM and CDR2 ANQGSEA. There are 14 residues in the CDR3. V lost 6 bases and J lost 4, with 13 bases in between. CDR3 nucleotides: TGCAGCGTATCCACAGGTAGCGGGGCCAACGTCCTGACTTTC. Residues: CSVSTGSGANVLTF.

The genes are TRBV5-1 and TRBJ2-2, with 10 bases fitting TRBD1. Germline CDR1 reads SGHRS; CDR2 reads YFSETQ. V lost 5 bases and J lost 5; bases outside the gene matches: 3. The CDR3 sequence is 14 residues long. The CDR3 sequence is CASRWDRGTGELFF. For the CDR3, the DNA is TGCGCCAGCAGATGGGACAGGGGTACCGGGGAGCTGTTTTTT.

J is TRBJ1-1 and V is TRBV28; D perhaps matches TRBD1 (5 bases). The ends were cut back, 6 bases at V and 4 bases at J, with 15 bases in the middle. This CDR3 region has 14 residues. CDR1 and CDR2 from the germline V gene are MDHEN and SYDVKM. The CDR3 nucleotides read TGTGCCAGCAGGCCAGGGAGGGATGGCACTGAAGCTTTCTTT. This sequence encodes CASRPGRDGTEAFF.

Ten or more counts support this clonotype. The rearrangement links TRBV11-2 to TRBJ2-3; no reliable D call. There are 18 residues in the CDR3. The germline V gene has CDR1 SGHAT and CDR2 FQNNGV. V was cut by 1 base and J by 0 bases, with 17 bases left in between. The CDR3 nucleotides are TGTGCCAGCAGCTTAGTGGTCGGGTATGGCCTTAGCACAGATACGCAGTATTTT. Protein sequence: CASSLVVGYGLSTDTQYF.

This chain uses TRBV6-2 or TRBV6-3 with TRBJ1-1; 10 nucleotides line up with TRBD1. The CDR3 has 11 residues. After removal of 10 bases from V and 6 bases from J, the junction contained 2 bases not matched to a gene. The germline V gene has CDR1 MNHEY and CDR2 SVGEGT. The CDR3 DNA reads as TGTGCCACCGGACAGGGGGCTGAAGCTTTCTTT. The encoded protein is CATGQGAEAFF.

This clonotype showed up many times. The V and J genes are TRBV9 and TRBJ1-1; D is possibly TRBD1 (6 bases). With 5 bases removed from V and 3 bases from J, the gap between germline ends came to 17 bases. CDR3 length: 15 residues. Germline lookup yields CDR1 SGDLS and CDR2 YYNGEE. CDR3 sequence (DNA): TGTGCCAGCAGACCTATACAGGGCTGGGACACTGAAGCTTTCTTT. Translated, it gives CASRPIQGWDTEAFF. The complete variable domain, with remaining parts taken from reference TRBV9 and TRBJ1-1, reads DSGVTQTPKHLITATGQRVTLRCSPRSGDLSVYWYQQSLDQGLQFLIQYYNGEERAKGNILERFSAQQFPDLHSELNLSSLELGDSALYFCASRPIQGWDTEAFFGQGTRLTVV.

This clonotype was seen more than once but under ten times. V is TRBV20-1 and J is TRBJ1-5; a weak D match, TRBD1 (5 bases). Per germline, CDR1 DFQATT and CDR2 SNEGSKA (reference sequence). The CDR3 runs to 16 residues. The germline V and J ends were trimmed by 5 bases and 2 bases, with 19 bases remaining between them. The CDR3 region is CSAGYPGRGGNQPQHF. CDR3 DNA: TGCAGTGCTGGGTATCCGGGGCGGGGCGGCAATCAGCCCCAGCATTTT.

The CDR3 spells CASRPAGTNTGELFF. In DNA form, the CDR3 reads TGTGCCAGCAGGCCCGCTGGGACGAACACCGGGGAGCTGTTTTTT. The rearrangement joins TRBV3-1 to TRBJ2-2; D gene ambiguous. V gave up 6 bases and J gave up 0 bases, with 11 bases separating them. The CDR3 sequence is 15 residues long. From germline, CDR1 is LGHDT and CDR2 YNNKEL (reference sequence).

The chain employs TRBV5-5 and TRBJ2-7; 7 nucleotides align to TRBD1. Germline lookup yields CDR1 SGHKS and CDR2 YYEKEE (reference sequence). The CDR3 sequence is 13 residues long. Losses at the gene ends were 3 bases for V and 3 bases for J; bases not matched to a gene: 3. CDR3 sequence reads: CASSSTGYYEQYF. In nucleotides, the CDR3 is TGTGCCAGCAGCTCGACAGGGTACTACGAGCAGTACTTC. The variable domain in full, completed from reference TRBV5-5 and TRBJ2-7, reads DAGVTQSPTHLIKTRGQQVTLRCSPISGHKSVSWYQQVLGQGPQFIFQYYEKEERGRGNFPDRFSARQFPNYSSELNVNALLLGDSALYLCASSSTGYYEQYFGPGTRLTVT.

The chain employs TRBV12-3 or TRBV12-4 and TRBJ1-4; TRBD1 might be the D (5 bases). V was pared by 1 base and J by 2 bases, with 8 bases between. The CDR3 has 15 residues. CDR3 nucleotide sequence: TGTGCCAGCAGTTTAGGCAGGGTCACTAATGAAAAACTGTTTTTT. As protein: CASSLGRVTNEKLFF.

This clonotype was counted a few times. The chain recombines TRBV6-2 or TRBV6-3 with TRBJ2-3; TRBD2 matches at 10 bases. Germline V gene sequence: CDR1 MNHEY, CDR2 SVGEGT. V was clipped by 1 base and J by 2 bases; unmatched bases: 12. The CDR3 loop spans 19 amino acids. This chain's CDR3 is CASSYFTSGTFSITDTQYF. The CDR3 DNA reads as TGTGCCAGCAGTTACTTTACTAGCGGGACCTTCTCGATCACAGATACGCAGTATTTT.

On this clonotype itself: Because the CDR3 is missing its conserved closing phenylalanine or tryptophan, this is likely a read error. The J gene is TRBJ1-6, the V gene TRBV12-3 or TRBV12-4, with 7 bases lining up with TRBD1. This CDR3 has 14 amino acids. The ends lost 5 bases at V and 9 bases at J; junction bases unmatched: 7. DNA for the CDR3: TGTGCCAGCAGTGCTAGACAGGGTAGTTCACCCCTCCACTCT. Translating it yields CASSARQGSSPLHS.

This clonotype was picked up many times. CDR3 in DNA: TGCAGTGCTAGTCCCCAGGGACTAGCGGGGGGCAGGACAGATACGCAGTATTTT. Its translation is CSASPQGLAGGRTDTQYF. This rearrangement joins TRBV20-1 to TRBJ2-3; 15 bases agree with TRBD2. The junction had 10 bases not matched to a gene; V was cut back by 3 bases and J by 3 bases. Germline values: CDR1 DFQATT, CDR2 SNEGSKA (reference sequence). The CDR3 contains 18 residues.

The chain has TRBV20-1 and TRBJ1-2; D unclear. V was cut by 4 bases and J by 12 bases, with 18 bases left in between. There are 12 residues in the CDR3. Germline loops: CDR1 DFQATT, CDR2 SNEGSKA (reference sequence). The CDR3 DNA is TGCAGTGCTATCTTAGGCACGTTAGGCAACACCTTC. Its translation is CSAILGTLGNTF.